The rows below give T cell receptor beta chains drawn from one sample of a study of OX40 agonist ivuxolimab in advanced cancers. Clones were sequenced by immunoSEQ multiplex PCR, and TCRdb holds only the in-frame ones, with some missing. The table lists under 85,000 clones, around 90% of them singletons. The material sequenced was CD4+ or CD8+ T cells sorted from blood, taken in a trial of the OX40 agonist ivuxolimab. The receptor source for this set is an adult with an advanced solid tumor such as melanoma, head and neck, liver or kidney cancer. Both conserved end residues are part of each CDR3. The order of the fields is J gene, clone size, V gene, D gene, CDR3 protein, CDR3 DNA. D genes are given only for firm matches. Size tells how often a clone was seen (once, few, many) or the class of an expanded clone, and some rows leave it out.

>TRBJ1-5|-|TRBV6-1|-
CASSPRGLMNQPQHF
TGTGCCAGCAGTCCACGGGGACTGATGAATCAGCCCCAGCATTTT
>TRBJ2-3|-|TRBV28|-
CASSLARGADTQYF
TGTGCCAGCAGTTTAGCCAGGGGGGCAGATACGCAGTATTTT
>TRBJ1-5|-|TRBV6-1|TRBD1
CASRVMGQSNQPQHF
TGTGCCAGCAGGGTTATGGGACAGAGCAATCAGCCCCAGCATTTT
>TRBJ1-2|-|TRBV29-1|-
CSVDLGQYNYGYTF
TGCAGCGTAGACTTAGGACAGTACAACTATGGCTACACCTTC
>TRBJ1-2|-|TRBV9|TRBD1
CASSRALTGGEGGGYTF
TGTGCCAGCAGTCGAGCACTGACAGGGGGCGAAGGAGGTGGCTACACCTTC
>TRBJ2-7|once|TRBV10-3|-
CASHTTGEQTYEQYF
TGTGCCAGCCACACCACCGGCGAACAAACCTACGAGCAGTACTTC
>TRBJ1-1|-|TRBV14|TRBD1
CASSLTGGRNTEAFF
TGTGCCAGCAGCCTTACAGGGGGCCGGAACACTGAAGCTTTCTTT
>TRBJ2-5|-|TRBV15|-
CATSLTRQETQYF
TGTGCCACCAGTTTGACCAGACAAGAGACCCAGTACTTC
>TRBJ2-1|-|TRBV18|TRBD1
CASSPRTGTGQGMGNEQFF
TGTGCCAGCTCACCACGCACCGGCACTGGACAGGGAATGGGCAATGAGCAGTTCTTC
>TRBJ2-5|-|TRBV18|-
CASSSTGQETQYF
TGTGCCAGCTCATCAACAGGTCAAGAGACCCAGTACTTC
>TRBJ2-2|once|TRBV19|-
CASSEWGNTGELFF
TGTGCCAGTAGTGAGTGGGGGAACACCGGGGAGCTGTTTTTT
>TRBJ2-7|-|TRBV2|-
CASKGAGADEQYF
TGTGCCAGCAAGGGGGCGGGAGCGGACGAGCAGTACTTC
>TRBJ2-3|-|TRBV7-9|-
CASSSGREMDTQYF
TGTGCCAGCAGTTCCGGCCGCGAGATGGATACGCAGTATTTT